Listed here are 9 T cell receptor beta chains from one sample, sequenced in a study of T cell responses to AZD1222 COVID-19 vaccine. TCRdb's copy holds only in-frame clones and misses some; the assay was immunoSEQ multiplex PCR. The repertoire holds some 250,000 clones, with roughly 93% as singletons. This material consisted of peripheral blood, taken 28 days after the second AZD1222 dose. Source of these receptors: an adult who received the AZD1222 COVID-19 vaccine.

The chain joins TRBV18 to TRBJ2-5, with TRBD2 matching 7 bases. In germline, CDR1 is KGHSH, CDR2 LQKENI. The CDR3 has 15 amino acids. The ends lost 2 bases at V and 5 bases at J; junction bases unmatched: 8. The CDR3 reads CASSPGQGGMETQYF. The CDR3, as DNA: TGTGCCAGCTCACCAGGGCAGGGAGGGATGGAGACCCAGTACTTC.

The CDR3 loop reads CATSDPGQTFYGYTF. Written as DNA, the CDR3 is TGTGCCACCAGTGATCCGGGACAGACTTTCTATGGCTACACCTTC. The chain is built from TRBV24-1 and TRBJ1-2; the match to TRBD1 covers 7 bases. This CDR3 region has 15 residues. Losses at the gene ends were 3 bases for V and 4 bases for J; bases not matched to a gene: 7. Germline CDR1 KGHDR, CDR2 SFDVKD.

The rearrangement uses TRBV27 and TRBJ1-2, with TRBD1 identical over 9 bases. V dropped 8 bases and J dropped 6; count of bases not matched to a gene: 7. The V gene's germline CDR1 is MNHEY and CDR2 SMNVEV (reference sequence). This CDR3 spans 13 amino acids. The CDR3 DNA sequence: TGTGCCAGCTCCAGGGGGACAGGGAATGGCTACACCTTC. Translated, it gives CASSRGTGNGYTF.

In this sample, this clone turned up once. The V gene is TRBV5-8, the J gene TRBJ2-5; D unresolved. The CDR3 contains 13 residues. Trimming stripped 5 bases from V and 7 bases from J, with 15 bases between. Per germline, CDR1 SGHTS and CDR2 YDEGEE. This CDR3 is CASSYGPRGTQYF. The DNA for the CDR3 is TGTGCCAGCAGTTATGGTCCACGCGGGACCCAGTACTTC.

V usage is TRBV9 and J usage is TRBJ2-1; 8 nucleotides line up with TRBD2. V gave up 0 bases and J gave up 2 bases; unmatched junction bases: 1. This CDR3 contains 15 residues. Germline V gene data show CDR1 as SGDLS and CDR2 as YYNGEE. The CDR3 sequence is CASSVAGLAYNEQFF. The CDR3 bases are TGTGCCAGCAGCGTAGCGGGACTAGCCTACAATGAGCAGTTCTTC.

This chain links TRBV29-1 with TRBJ1-1, with 9 bases matching TRBD1. V lost 6 bases to trimming and J lost 6 bases; unmatched junction nucleotides: 8. The CDR3 has 13 residues. CDR1 SQVTM and CDR2 ANQGSEA come from the germline V gene. The CDR3 reads CSVSDRGSSEAFF. Here the CDR3 DNA reads TGCAGCGTCTCCGACAGGGGGAGTTCTGAAGCTTTCTTT.

The V and J genes are TRBV6-5 and TRBJ2-7; D call uncertain. CDR1 and CDR2 (germline): MNHEY, SVGAGI. V was cut by 4 bases and J by 4 bases, with 11 bases left in between. The CDR3 runs 13 residues. The CDR3 DNA reads as TGTGCCAGCAGTTCTGGACGTCCTTACGAGCAGTACTTC. Protein product: CASSSGRPYEQYF.

The chain combines TRBV5-5 with TRBJ2-1, with D perhaps TRBD2 (7 bases). V dropped 4 bases and J dropped 0 bases, with 11 bases sitting between them. Germline-derived CDR1 and CDR2 are SGHKS and YYEKEE (reference sequence). The CDR3 contains 15 residues. The CDR3: CASSLAGASYNEQFF. The CDR3 DNA is TGTGCCAGCAGCCTGGCGGGGGCCTCCTACAATGAGCAGTTCTTC.

This clone was found once. This chain links TRBV4-1 with TRBJ2-7, with TRBD1 as a possible D gene (6 bases). CDR3 size: 14 residues. Germline lookup yields CDR1 MGHRA and CDR2 YSYEKL. Trimming removed 4 bases from V and 7 bases from J, with 17 bases in between. The CDR3, as DNA: TGCGCCAGCAGCCCGCGACAGGTGAGGTGGGAGCAGTACTTC. Encoded protein: CASSPRQVRWEQYF.